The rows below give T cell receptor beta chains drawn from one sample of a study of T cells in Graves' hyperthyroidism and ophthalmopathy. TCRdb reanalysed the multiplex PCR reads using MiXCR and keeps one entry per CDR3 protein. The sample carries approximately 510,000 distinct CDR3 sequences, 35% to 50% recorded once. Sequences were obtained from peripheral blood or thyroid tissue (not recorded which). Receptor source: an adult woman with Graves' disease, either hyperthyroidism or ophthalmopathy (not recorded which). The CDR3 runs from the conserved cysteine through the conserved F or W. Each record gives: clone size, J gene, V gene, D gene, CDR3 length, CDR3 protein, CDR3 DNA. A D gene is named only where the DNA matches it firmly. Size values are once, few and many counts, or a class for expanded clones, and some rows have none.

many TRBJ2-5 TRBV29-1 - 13 CSVPRTVQETQYF TGCAGCGTTCCGAGGACAGTTCAAGAGACCCAGTACTTC
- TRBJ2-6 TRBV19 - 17 CASSSKGVFSGANVLTF TGTGCCAGTAGTAGTAAAGGGGTCTTCTCTGGGGCCAACGTCCTGACTTTC
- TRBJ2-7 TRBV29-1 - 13 CSVRNTSSYEQYF TGCAGCGTTAGAAATACTAGCTCCTACGAGCAGTACTTC
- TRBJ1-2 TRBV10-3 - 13 CAISESRSYGYTF TGTGCCATCAGTGAGTCGAGAAGCTATGGCTACACCTTC
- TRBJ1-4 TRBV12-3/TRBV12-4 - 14 CASSLSGGGEKLFF TGTGCCAGCAGTTTATCGGGGGGCGGTGAAAAACTGTTTTTT
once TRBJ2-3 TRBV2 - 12 CASSAETDTQYF TGTGCCAGCAGTGCGGAGACAGATACGCAGTATTTT
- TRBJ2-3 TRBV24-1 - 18 CATRSDLKVTTSTDTQYF TGTGCCACCCGCTCGGACTTAAAAGTTACAACTAGCACAGATACGCAGTATTTT
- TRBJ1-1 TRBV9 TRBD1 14 CASSITGTGPEAFF TGTGCCAGCAGTATAACCGGGACAGGGCCTGAAGCTTTCTTT
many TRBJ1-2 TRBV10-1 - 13 CASSPGPNYGYTF TGCGCCAGCAGCCCCGGGCCTAACTATGGCTACACCTTC
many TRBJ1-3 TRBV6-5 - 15 CASSYDRSSGNTIYF TGTGCCAGCAGTTACGACAGGAGCTCTGGAAACACCATATATTTT
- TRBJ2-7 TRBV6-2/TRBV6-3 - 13 CASSKGAGREQYF TGTGCCAGCAGTAAAGGAGCGGGTCGGGAGCAGTACTTC
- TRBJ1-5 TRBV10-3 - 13 CAISVGTNQPQHF TGTGCCATCAGTGTGGGGACCAATCAGCCCCAGCATTTT
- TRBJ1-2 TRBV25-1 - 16 CASSPSSGPLNYGYTF TGTGCCAGCAGTCCGAGCAGCGGACCCCTAAACTATGGCTACACCTTC
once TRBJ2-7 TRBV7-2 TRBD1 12 CASSPTGRGQYF TGTGCCAGCAGCCCGACAGGGAGAGGGCAGTACTTC
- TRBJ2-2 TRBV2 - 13 CASSEGDSEELFF TGTGCCAGCAGCGAAGGGGATAGCGAGGAGCTGTTTTTT
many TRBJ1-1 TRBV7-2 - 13 CASSRQMNTEAFF TGTGCCAGCAGCCGCCAGATGAACACTGAAGCTTTCTTT
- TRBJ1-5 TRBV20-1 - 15 CSARDPGGYNQPQHF TGCAGTGCTAGAGATCCGGGGGGCTACAATCAGCCCCAGCATTTT